This TCR beta chain was captured by sequencing in a study of regulatory T cells in long-lasting Graves disease. Unmatched junction bases numbered 5, after V lost 7 bases and J lost 4 bases. Germline CDR1 MDHEN, CDR2 SYDVKM. This CDR3 is built from 13 residues. The time point denotes: persistent/refractory GD, antithyroid drugs over 5 years with positive TRAb. The TCR library was made from RNA that had been extracted from PBMCs in TRIzol. Relying on iRepertoire HTBI primers and Arm-PCR of CDR3 regions, the team built TCR beta libraries. Each CDR3 protein gets one entry after TCRdb re-called the multiplex PCR reads with MiXCR. The sample consists of a few hundred thousand distinct CDR3 sequences, roughly 23% of them appearing once. For this clonotype: A read error may explain this, as a much larger clone is one base away. The CDR3 carries no conserved terminal phenylalanine or tryptophan, so it likely arises from a read error.

This specimen was peripheral blood mononuclear cells (PBMCs), taken when the disease was refractory, from a patient treated with antithyroid drugs. The receptor was derived from a woman aged 40 to 49 with Graves disease. The J gene is TRBJ1-2, the V gene TRBV28, with 8 bases fitting TRBD1. The CDR3 here is CASTQGAGYGYTL. CDR3 DNA sequence: TGTGCCAGCACTCAGGGGGCTGGCTATGGCTACACCCTC.